Presented here are 21 T cell receptor beta chains from one specimen sequenced in a study of OX40 agonist ivuxolimab in advanced cancers. This table comes from immunoSEQ multiplex PCR, and its TCRdb copy is limited to in-frame clones, with some not included. The table lists approximately 59,000 clones, about 88% of them singletons. The sample consisted of CD4+ or CD8+ T cells sorted from blood, taken in a trial of the OX40 agonist ivuxolimab. These TCRs come from an adult with an advanced solid tumor such as melanoma, head and neck, liver or kidney cancer.

This clone was detected once. The CDR3 DNA is TGTGCCAGCTCACCCCCAGGTCTGCCCACTGAAGCTTTCTTT. The encoded protein is CASSPPGLPTEAFF. This rearrangement joins TRBV18 to TRBJ1-1, with no clear D. The CDR3 runs 14 residues. V was clipped by 3 bases and J by 4 bases, with 12 bases between them. In germline, CDR1 is KGHSH, CDR2 LQKENI. The complete variable domain, with remaining parts taken from reference TRBV18 and TRBJ1-1, reads NAGVMQNPRHLVRRRGQEARLRCSPMKGHSHVYWYRQLPEEGLKFMVYLQKENIIDESGMPKERFSAEFPKEGPSILRIQQVVRGDSAAYFCASSPPGLPTEAFFGQGTRLTVV.

The V call is TRBV30, the J call TRBJ2-1; 9 bases are a match to TRBD2. This CDR3 contains 13 residues. Germline V gives CDR1 GTSNPN, CDR2 SVGIG (reference sequence). V trimming: 5 bases; J trimming: 8 bases; junction bases outside the gene matches: 7. In DNA, the CDR3 is TGTGCCTGGCATAGCGGGAGTGGTGATGAGCAGTTCTTC. Protein product: CAWHSGSGDEQFF.

The CDR3 nucleotides are TGTGCCAGCGGACGCGGAGTACTAGCGGGAGAGTACGAGCAGTACTTC. Protein: CASGRGVLAGEYEQYF. The chain is built from TRBV27 and TRBJ2-7, with 11 bases lining up with TRBD2. The germline V gene encodes CDR1 MNHEY and CDR2 SMNVEV (reference sequence). J lost 4 bases, V lost 8 bases, and 13 bases had no gene match. This CDR3 is built from 16 residues.

This chain uses TRBV13 with TRBJ2-6, with a possible D match to TRBD1 (6 bases). Germline CDR1 PRHDT, CDR2 FYEKMQ (reference sequence). The CDR3 loop spans 17 amino acids. V gave up 4 bases and J gave up 0 bases, with 13 bases separating them. CDR3 amino acids: CASSSPTGYSGANVLTF. DNA of the CDR3: TGTGCCAGCAGCTCTCCGACAGGCTACTCTGGGGCCAACGTCCTGACTTTC.

For the CDR3, the DNA is TGCGCCCGGCCCAGGGGGGAGCTGTTTTTT. Translation: CARPRGELFF. The chain uses TRBV23-1 and TRBJ2-2; no clear D. TRBV23-1 is an open reading frame whose function is uncertain. V dropped 11 bases and J dropped 8 bases, with 9 bases sitting between them. The CDR3 loop spans 10 amino acids.

The rearrangement joins TRBV5-1 to TRBJ2-1; possibly TRBD2 for D (9 bases). The V end was cut by 4 bases, the J end by 8 bases, with 28 bases between. The length of the CDR3 is 18 residues. CDR1 and CDR2 (germline): SGHRS, YFSETQ. This CDR3 reads CASSGGQGGAGGRDEQFF. For the CDR3, the DNA is TGCGCCAGCAGCGGCGGACAGGGAGGCGCGGGAGGGCGCGATGAGCAGTTCTTC.

The CDR3, as DNA: TGTGCCAGCAGCGATCGACAGGGGGCGGGAGAGACCCAGTACTTC. Translation: CASSDRQGAGETQYF. This sequence joins TRBV5-6 and TRBJ2-5; 10 bases agree with TRBD1. This CDR3 comprises 15 residues. V lost 4 bases to trimming and J lost 4 bases; unmatched junction nucleotides: 7. Germline CDR1 reads SGHDT; CDR2 reads YYEEEE.

The genes are TRBV29-1 and TRBJ2-3; D perhaps matches TRBD2 (6 bases). Germline assignment: CDR1 SQVTM and CDR2 ANQGSEA. The CDR3 consists of 11 residues. The CDR3 reads CSWDSTDTQYF. The DNA for the CDR3 is TGCAGTTGGGACTCCACAGATACGCAGTATTTT.

The CDR3 loop reads CASSLRTSGRAPQATDTQYF. The CDR3 DNA sequence: TGCGCCAGCAGCTTGAGGACTAGCGGGAGGGCCCCTCAAGCCACAGATACGCAGTATTTT. The chain joins TRBV5-1 to TRBJ2-3; TRBD2 matches at 15 bases. Germline CDR1 SGHRS, CDR2 YFSETQ. J lost 2 bases, V lost 1 base, and 11 bases had no gene match. The CDR3 covers 20 residues.

The chain combines TRBV10-2 with TRBJ1-2; D unclear. This CDR3 has 13 residues. The germline V gene has CDR1 WSHSY and CDR2 SAAADI. Trimming took 5 bases from V and 5 from J, leaving 12 bases between them. As DNA, the CDR3 is TGCGCCAGCAGTTGGACGCGAATTTATGGCTACACCTTC. Protein product: CASSWTRIYGYTF.

The V gene is TRBV2, the J gene TRBJ2-5, with 9 bases identical to TRBD2. CDR3 length: 14 amino acids. Germline V gene lookup returns CDR1 SNHLY and CDR2 FYNNEI. V gave up 5 bases and J gave up 2 bases; unmatched junction bases: 3. The CDR3 bases are TGTGCCAGCAGTTTAGCGGGAGTACAAGAGACCCAGTACTTC. Its translation is CASSLAGVQETQYF. The whole variable domain, filled in from reference TRBV2 and TRBJ2-5, reads EPEVTQTPSHQVTQMGQEVILRCVPISNHLYFYWYRQILGQKVEFLVSFYNNEISEKSEIFDDQFSVERPDGSNFTLKIRSTKLEDSAMYFCASSLAGVQETQYFGPGTRLLVL.

The chain recombines TRBV19 with TRBJ2-3; 7 bases map to TRBD2. Per the germline V gene, CDR1 is LNHDA and CDR2 is SQIVND (reference sequence). CDR3 size: 15 residues. V shed 1 base and J 3 bases; nucleotides not matched to a gene: 4. The CDR3 sequence is CASSIGPGGTDTQYF. In nucleotides, the CDR3 is TGTGCCAGTAGTATAGGGCCGGGGGGTACAGATACGCAGTATTTT.

The chain couples TRBV6-4 to TRBJ2-3, with D possibly matching TRBD1 (8 bases). The CDR3 loop spans 16 amino acids. Germline V CDR1 and CDR2: MRHNA, SNTAGT. V shed 6 bases and J shed 5 bases, with 21 bases lying between them. This chain's CDR3 is CASSPYGQGGEDTQYF. The CDR3 DNA reads TGTGCCAGCAGCCCCTATGGACAGGGAGGGGAAGATACGCAGTATTTT.

This clone occurred a few times. The chain couples TRBV7-2 to TRBJ2-1; tentatively, D is TRBD1 or TRBD2 (5 bases each). CDR3 size: 15 residues. The germline CDR1 and CDR2 sequences are SGHTA and FQGNSA. Trimming left V 1 base short and J 4 bases short, with 11 bases between. The CDR3 loop is CASSLGGSHYNEQFF. In DNA, the CDR3 is TGTGCCAGCAGCTTAGGGGGGTCTCATTACAATGAGCAGTTCTTC. Full variable domain (missing parts from reference TRBV7-2 and TRBJ2-1): GAGVSQSPSNKVTEKGKDVELRCDPISGHTALYWYRQSLGQGLEFLIYFQGNSAPDKSGLPSDRFSAERTGGSVSTLTIQRTQQEDSAVYLCASSLGGSHYNEQFFGPGTRLTVL.

The gene calls are TRBV6-1 and TRBJ2-3; no definite D call. This CDR3 contains 12 residues. The V gene's germline CDR1 is MNHNS and CDR2 SASEGT. V was clipped by 7 bases and J by 4 bases, with 9 bases between them. CDR3 sequence (DNA): TGTGCCAGCACCCTTGTTGCAGATACGCAGTATTTT. Translated: CASTLVADTQYF.

V is TRBV7-2 and J is TRBJ2-2; TRBD1 agrees at 9 bases. The CDR3 is 15 amino acids. Trimming cost V 8 bases and J 4 bases; bases outside gene matches: 8. The germline CDR1 and CDR2 sequences are SGHTA and FQGNSA. The CDR3: CASGNRGPGTGELFF. CDR3 DNA: TGTGCCAGCGGCAACAGGGGGCCGGGCACCGGGGAGCTGTTTTTT.

This chain links TRBV4-1 with TRBJ2-2; TRBD2 aligns across 10 bases. This CDR3 has 18 residues. CDR1 is MGHRA and CDR2 is YSYEKL in the germline V gene. V lost 1 base, J lost 7 bases, and 12 bases stayed unmatched. The chain's CDR3 is CASSQALSSGRRGGELFF. CDR3 nucleotide sequence: TGCGCCAGCAGCCAAGCCCTTAGTAGCGGGAGGAGGGGCGGGGAGCTGTTTTTT.

The chain links TRBV7-2 to TRBJ2-5, with a weak D call TRBD2 (7 bases). The CDR3 runs 16 residues. The V and J ends lost 0 bases and 5 bases respectively, with 16 bases between them. Germline values: CDR1 SGHTA, CDR2 FQGNSA. The chain's CDR3 is CASSLAGGGMGETQYF. The CDR3 DNA follows: TGTGCCAGCAGCTTAGCGGGCGGGGGCATGGGGGAGACCCAGTACTTC.

The chain recombines TRBV9 with TRBJ2-1, with 10 bases that match TRBD1. Looked up from germline, CDR1 is SGDLS and CDR2 is YYNGEE. This CDR3 is 20 amino acids long. V was clipped by 0 bases and J by 6 bases; unmatched bases: 18. The CDR3 DNA is TGTGCCAGCAGCGTAGCTTATGGGACAGGGGCTCGCGGATGGGGCAATGAGCAGTTCTTC. This translates into CASSVAYGTGARGWGNEQFF. Filled out from reference TRBV9 and TRBJ2-1, the complete variable domain reads DSGVTQTPKHLITATGQRVTLRCSPRSGDLSVYWYQQSLDQGLQFLIQYYNGEERAKGNILERFSAQQFPDLHSELNLSSLELGDSALYFCASSVAYGTGARGWGNEQFFGPGTRLTVL.

The chain uses TRBV29-1 and TRBJ1-1; D possibly corresponds to TRBD1 (6 bases). The V end was cut by 7 bases, the J end by 3 bases, with 15 bases between. Germline values: CDR1 SQVTM, CDR2 ANQGSEA. This CDR3 has 13 residues. CDR3 bases: TGCAGCGCCCTTACAGGGCGCGACACTGAAGCTTTCTTT. It specifies CSALTGRDTEAFF.

This chain's CDR3 is CAWSPPRDRRGPQHF. The CDR3 DNA sequence: TGTGCCTGGAGTCCACCGAGGGACAGAAGGGGGCCCCAGCATTTT. The chain recombines TRBV30 with TRBJ1-5; 7 nucleotides match TRBD1. Germline CDR1 reads GTSNPN; CDR2 reads SVGIG (reference sequence). Trimming at V came to 2 bases and at J to 9 bases, leaving 13 bases not matched to a gene. This CDR3 spans 15 amino acids.